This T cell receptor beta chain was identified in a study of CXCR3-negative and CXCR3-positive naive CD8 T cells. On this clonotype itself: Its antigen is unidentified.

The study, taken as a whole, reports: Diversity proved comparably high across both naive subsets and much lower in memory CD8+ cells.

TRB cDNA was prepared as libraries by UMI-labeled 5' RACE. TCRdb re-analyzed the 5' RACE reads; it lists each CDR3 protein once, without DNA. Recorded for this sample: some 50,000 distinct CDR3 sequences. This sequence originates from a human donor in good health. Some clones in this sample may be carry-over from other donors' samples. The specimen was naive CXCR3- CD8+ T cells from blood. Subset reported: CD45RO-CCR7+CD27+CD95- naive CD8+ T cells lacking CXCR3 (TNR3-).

CDR3: CASSYSYGGSYGYTF. The chain joins TRBV6-5 to TRBJ1-2; TCRdb's D call of TRBD1 is untestable without DNA. In germline, CDR1 is MNHEY, CDR2 SVGAGI. The CDR3 covers 15 residues.